The clone carrying this T cell receptor (beta chain) was recorded once. Germline CDR1 and CDR2: MNHEY and SVGAGI. J was trimmed by 6 bases and V by 6 bases; bases with no gene match: 1. The CDR3 has 12 residues. This record belongs to a study of blood T cell repertoires in COVID-19. The method was immunoSEQ multiplex PCR; TCRdb's version includes in-frame clones alone and lacks a portion of them. The sample carries 150,000 to 200,000 clones, 70% to 90% recorded once. This clonotype was sampled from a person aged 70 to 79 with COVID-19, enrolled during active disease. The rearrangement uses TRBV6-5 and TRBJ1-1; 10 bases match TRBD1. Sequenced: peripheral blood. This chain's CDR3 is CASRGQGSEAFF. Written as DNA, the CDR3 is TGTGCCAGCAGGGGACAGGGGTCTGAAGCTTTCTTT.